The next 11 T cell receptor beta chains were all read from a single sample in a study of cytomegalovirus exposure and HLA in healthy donors. In the PCR, 60 Vbeta and 13 Jbeta primers were used. The method was immunoSEQ multiplex PCR; TCRdb's version includes in-frame clones alone and lacks a portion of them. This table holds 100,000 or so clones, around 83% found once. Sequenced material: PBMCs. The receptors derive from a man aged 25-40 years in good health and CMV-seronegative.

The chain employs TRBV7-3 and TRBJ2-1; perhaps TRBD2 as D (6 bases). This CDR3 spans 16 amino acids. V was cut by 4 bases and J by 0 bases, with 13 bases left in between. Germline-derived CDR1 and CDR2 are SGHTA and FQGTGA. The CDR3 reads CASSWGVRHSYNEQFF. In nucleotides, the CDR3 is TGTGCCAGCAGCTGGGGGGTGAGACACTCCTACAATGAGCAGTTCTTC.

This sequence joins TRBV9 and TRBJ1-2; D is possibly TRBD1 (5 bases). The CDR3 runs 14 residues. The V and J ends lost 0 bases and 5 bases respectively, with 11 bases between them. Germline CDR1 and CDR2: SGDLS and YYNGEE. The CDR3 protein is CASSVEGLGYGYTF. The DNA for the CDR3 is TGTGCCAGCAGCGTAGAGGGGCTTGGGTATGGCTACACCTTC.

This sequence joins TRBV7-9 and TRBJ1-4; 7 bases match TRBD1. The germline gives CDR1 SEHNR, CDR2 FQNEAQ (reference sequence). The CDR3 is made up of 14 amino acids. After removal of 8 bases from V and 4 bases from J, the junction contained 7 bases not matched to a gene. CDR3 in DNA: TGTGCCAGCGGTAAAGGGACAGTTAATGAAAAACTGTTTTTT. It is translated as CASGKGTVNEKLFF.

This chain uses TRBV28 with TRBJ2-3; 13 bases match TRBD2. The CDR3 is 16 amino acids. V was pared by 4 bases and J by 2 bases, with 3 bases of the junction left unmatched. From germline, CDR1 is MDHEN and CDR2 SYDVKM. CDR3 bases: TGTGCCAGCAGTTCGGGACTAGCGGGGACCACAGATACGCAGTATTTT. Protein sequence: CASSSGLAGTTDTQYF.

This chain connects TRBV28 to TRBJ1-6, with a possible D match to TRBD1 (5 bases). CDR1 and CDR2 (germline): MDHEN, SYDVKM. The CDR3 is 15 residues long. Trimming shortened V by 6 bases and J by 7 bases, and 16 bases separated the two germline ends. The CDR3 DNA reads TGTGCCAGCAGAATTAGCGGGGCTGGAAATTCACCCCTCCACTTT. Its protein is CASRISGAGNSPLHF.

This sequence joins TRBV25-1 and TRBJ1-4; the match to TRBD1 covers 7 bases. Trimming cost V 0 bases and J 5 bases; bases outside gene matches: 6. CDR1 MGHDK and CDR2 SYGVNS come from the germline V gene. CDR3 length equals 16 residues. The CDR3 region has the DNA TGTGCCAGCAGTGAATATTCTGACAGGGCCAATGAAAAACTGTTTTTT. This translates into CASSEYSDRANEKLFF.

V gene TRBV5-8 combines with J gene TRBJ2-1; 14 bases line up with TRBD2. There are 18 residues in the CDR3. Germline loops: CDR1 SGHTS, CDR2 YDEGEE. V gave up 4 bases and J gave up 0 bases; unmatched junction bases: 6. CDR3 region: CASSTGLAGERSYNEQFF. DNA of the CDR3: TGTGCCAGCAGCACGGGACTAGCGGGAGAGCGCTCCTACAATGAGCAGTTCTTC.

The chain links TRBV30 to TRBJ1-5; D not certain. This CDR3 comprises 16 residues. Trimming pared 2 bases from V and 1 base from J, leaving 15 bases between. Germline V lookup: CDR1 GTSNPN, CDR2 SVGIG (reference sequence). CDR3 DNA sequence: TGTGCCTGGAGTACCGGGAGTAGAATAAGCAATCAGCCCCAGCATTTT. Translated, it gives CAWSTGSRISNQPQHF.

This clone occurred a few times. This chain links TRBV29-1 with TRBJ2-1; the match to TRBD1 covers 9 bases. This CDR3 has 15 residues. Trimming took 7 bases from V and 3 from J; bases not matched to a gene: 10. Germline-derived CDR1 and CDR2 are SQVTM and ANQGSEA. The CDR3 region has the DNA TGCAGCGGCGCCTCGGGACAGGGCGTCTACAATGAGCAGTTCTTC. This sequence encodes CSGASGQGVYNEQFF.

This chain connects TRBV7-9 to TRBJ1-5; TRBD1 agrees at 7 bases. Germline CDR1 reads SEHNR; CDR2 reads FQNEAQ (reference sequence). Unmatched junction bases numbered 3, after V lost 4 bases and J lost 3 bases. The CDR3 consists of 14 residues. CDR3 sequence reads: CASSSGGANQPQHF. The CDR3 DNA is TGTGCCAGCAGCTCAGGGGGAGCCAATCAGCCCCAGCATTTT. Variable domain in full (rest from reference TRBV7-9 and TRBJ1-5): DTGVSQNPRHKITKRGQNVTFRCDPISEHNRLYWYRQTLGQGPEFLTYFQNEAQLEKSRLLSDRFSAERPKGSFSTLEIQRTEQGDSAMYLCASSSGGANQPQHFGDGTRLSIL.

The rearrangement uses TRBV9 and TRBJ2-7; D might be TRBD1 (5 bases). From germline, CDR1 is SGDLS and CDR2 YYNGEE. Trimming removed 0 bases at V and 7 bases at J, with 8 bases between. CDR3 length equals 12 residues. The CDR3 loop reads CASSVEAGEQYF. CDR3 nucleotides: TGTGCCAGCAGCGTAGAGGCAGGGGAGCAGTACTTC.